This T cell receptor beta chain was recorded in a study of blood T cells in healthy people across ages. Study conclusions and caveats: A greater number of naive CD4+ cells and higher diversity distinguished long-lived donors from aged donors. Diversity of TCR beta correlated strongly with naive T cell percentage. Roughly linear age-related decline in beta diversity appeared, significant by age about 40.

Primed by a sample-barcoded 5' primer and a J-beta primer mix, a second PCR proceeded for roughly 6 to 12 cycles. TCRdb recomputed calls from the 5' RACE reads with MiXCR, one row per CDR3 protein. The sample shows about 1,500,000 distinct CDR3 sequences, approximately 38% of them seen only once. Remarks on this clonotype: The target antigen is unknown.

The sequence derives from a woman aged 18 to 35 in good health. Sequenced sample: blood.

CDR3 sequence reads: CASSWYSSTDTQYF. The CDR3 nucleotides read TGCGCCAGCAGCTGGTATTCTAGCACAGATACGCAGTATTTT. The rearrangement joins TRBV5-1 to TRBJ2-3, with unresolved D. The CDR3 runs to 14 residues. V was shortened by 3 bases and J by 0 bases, with 8 bases between the two germline ends. The V gene's germline CDR1 is SGHRS and CDR2 YFSETQ.